This T cell receptor beta chain was sequenced for a study of early T cells in non-severe SARS-CoV-2 infection. Study-level information: Bulk RNA from unsorted whole blood was sequenced; chains were unpaired.

The CDR3 has 14 residues. The junction had 2 bases not matched to a gene; V was cut back by 2 bases and J by 4 bases. CDR1 is LNHDA, CDR2 SQIVND, per germline (reference sequence). This clonotype was picked up many times. The TCR library protocol attached unique molecular identifiers to the individual cDNA molecules. One entry per CDR3 protein results from TCRdb running MiXCR on the 5' RACE reads. The sample contains 20,000 to 30,000 distinct CDR3 sequences, approximately 4% of which appear only once. V usage is TRBV19 and J usage is TRBJ1-5; 7 bases align to TRBD1. The sample taken for sequencing was whole blood. The sequence was collected from an adult who was a healthcare worker with PCR-confirmed SARS-CoV-2 infection or an uninfected control (not recorded which). Here the CDR3 reads CASSIRGQNQPQHF. CDR3 coding DNA: TGTGCCAGTAGTATAAGGGGACAGAATCAGCCCCAGCATTTT.